Presented here are 20 T cell receptor beta chains from one specimen sequenced in a study of blood T cell repertoires in COVID-19 (dated by TCRdb to between 2020 and 2021). The protocol used for the library was the immunoSEQ multiplex PCR assay. TCRdb carries this immuneACCESS record with in-frame sequences only. Its versions omit some clonotypes, under half of them owing to an unresolved V gene in the studies checked, with the rest unexplained. Present in this sample are roughly 75,000 clones, 65% to 90% of which were seen just once. Roughly 9.6% of the sample is taken by the ten largest. Sequencing input: peripheral blood. The receptors here all came from a man aged 45-65 years with COVID-19, enrolled during active disease.

This chain links TRBV3-1 (or the pseudogene TRBV3-2) with TRBJ1-4; no clear D gene. Germline V gene data show CDR1 as LGHDT and CDR2 as YNNKEL (reference sequence). The CDR3 loop spans 15 amino acids. The ends were cut back, 4 bases at V and 4 bases at J, with 13 bases in the middle. The CDR3 region has the DNA TGTGCCAGCAGCCTCTGGGGAGGAAATAATGAAAAACTGTTTTTT. As protein: CASSLWGGNNEKLFF.

The genes are TRBV4-2 and TRBJ2-1; TRBD2 matches 8 bases. V was clipped by 2 bases and J by 5 bases; unmatched bases: 5. The CDR3 is made up of 15 amino acids. Germline CDR1 reads LGHNA; CDR2 reads YNFKEQ. The CDR3 bases are TGTGCCAGCAGCCAAAGTCTAGCGGGTAACAATGAGCAGTTCTTC. This sequence encodes CASSQSLAGNNEQFF.

The chain links TRBV5-4 to TRBJ1-1; D possibly corresponds to TRBD1 (6 bases). The V gene lost 6 bases and the J gene lost 0 bases, with 21 bases spanning the gap. From germline, CDR1 is SGHNT and CDR2 YYREEE (reference sequence). The CDR3 covers 17 residues. CDR3 residues: CASTLPGARGMNTEAFF. In DNA form, the CDR3 reads TGTGCCAGCACATTACCAGGGGCCCGAGGGATGAACACTGAAGCTTTCTTT.

This chain's CDR3 is CASSRQVYPIGYTF. The CDR3 region has the DNA TGTGCCAGCAGTAGGCAGGTTTACCCTATTGGCTACACCTTC. The chain couples TRBV6-5 to TRBJ1-2; D not certain. Per the germline V gene, CDR1 is MNHEY and CDR2 is SVGAGI. CDR3 length equals 14 residues. The germline V and J ends were trimmed by 5 bases and 7 bases, with 17 bases remaining between them.

This clone was picked up one time. The rearrangement uses TRBV14 and TRBJ1-4; tentatively, D is TRBD1 (5 bases). CDR1 and CDR2 from the germline V gene are SGHDN and FVKESK. The CDR3 length is 17 residues. V was clipped by 0 bases and J by 2 bases, with 13 bases between them. The CDR3 DNA is TGTGCCAGCAGCCAAGATCTATCGGGGGTGACTAATGAAAAACTGTTTTTT. Translating it yields CASSQDLSGVTNEKLFF.

CDR3 protein: CASSSNFASFGEQFF. For the CDR3, the DNA is TGCGCCAGCAGCTCCAATTTCGCTAGCTTCGGTGAGCAGTTCTTC. The gene calls are TRBV5-1 and TRBJ2-1; weak D call: TRBD2 (5 bases). V lost 3 bases and J lost 9, with 19 bases in between. This CDR3 contains 15 residues. In germline, CDR1 is SGHRS, CDR2 YFSETQ.

This sequence joins TRBV19 and TRBJ1-6; weak D call: TRBD1 (5 bases). Per the germline V gene, CDR1 is LNHDA and CDR2 is SQIVND (reference sequence). V lost 6 bases, J lost 8 bases, and 20 bases lay in between. This CDR3 region has 16 residues. The CDR3 here is CASRARGTTTYSPLHF. In nucleotides, the CDR3 is TGTGCCAGTAGGGCCCGGGGGACCACTACCTATTCACCCCTCCACTTT.

As regards this clone: The junction does not match germline at one end; this may be a read error. The DNA of the CDR3 is TGTGCCAGCAGTTTGGACGGGAGCTACACCTTC. Amino acid sequence: CASSLDGSYTF. V and J are TRBV5-6 and TRBJ1-2; D gene uncertain. Germline values: CDR1 SGHDT, CDR2 YYEEEE. This CDR3 spans 11 amino acids.

This clone has just one count. This chain connects TRBV20-1 to TRBJ2-7; TRBD2 matches 8 bases. This CDR3 region has 14 residues. Trimming removed 3 bases from V and 3 bases from J; junction bases left unmatched: 7. Germline assignment: CDR1 DFQATT and CDR2 SNEGSKA (reference sequence). The CDR3 reads CSASGSSGFYEQYF. For the CDR3, the DNA is TGCAGTGCTAGTGGGTCTAGCGGGTTCTACGAGCAGTACTTC.

This chain uses TRBV11-2 with TRBJ2-7; 9 positions match TRBD2. The J segment lost 2 bases and the V segment lost 0 bases, leaving 2 bases of the junction unmatched. CDR1 is SGHAT, CDR2 FQNNGV, per germline. CDR3 size: 15 residues. CDR3 residues: CASSLDAGGTYEQYF. CDR3 sequence (DNA): TGTGCCAGCAGCTTAGATGCGGGAGGGACCTACGAGCAGTACTTC.

The J gene is TRBJ2-7, the V gene TRBV7-3; a weak D match, TRBD1 (6 bases). V lost 4 bases and J 2 bases, leaving 12 bases between the germline ends. This CDR3 has 14 amino acids. Germline CDR1 is SGHTA and CDR2 is FQGTGA. The CDR3 spells CASSSVGAAYEQYF. CDR3 nucleotides: TGTGCCAGCAGCTCCGTGGGGGCAGCCTACGAGCAGTACTTC.

The chain recombines TRBV30 with TRBJ2-7, with D tentatively TRBD1 (5 bases). This CDR3 is built from 12 residues. Trimming took 0 bases from V and 2 from J, leaving 5 bases between them. The germline CDR1 and CDR2 sequences are GTSNPN and SVGIG (reference sequence). Here the CDR3 DNA reads TGTGCCTGGAGTGTGGGGCCCTACGAGCAGTACTTC. It encodes CAWSVGPYEQYF.

The chain joins TRBV30 to TRBJ2-6, with 8 bases matching TRBD1. The CDR3 has 15 amino acids. J lost 2 bases, V lost 4 bases, and 4 bases had no gene match. The germline CDR1 and CDR2 sequences are GTSNPN and SVGIG (reference sequence). CDR3 loop: CAWTLGQAGANVLTF. For the CDR3, the DNA is TGTGCCTGGACGCTGGGACAGGCTGGGGCCAACGTCCTGACTTTC.

The chain employs TRBV18 and TRBJ1-2; the D gene is possibly TRBD1 (5 bases). The CDR3 consists of 14 residues. Trimming left V 3 bases short and J 4 bases short, with 12 bases between. Germline CDR1 and CDR2: KGHSH and LQKENI. Here the CDR3 DNA reads TGTGCCAGCTCACCCGACAGTTCCTCCTATGGCTACACCTTC. Protein: CASSPDSSSYGYTF.

This chain links TRBV6-5 with TRBJ2-2, with D possibly being TRBD1 (6 bases). This CDR3 comprises 15 residues. Trimming removed 6 bases at V and 8 bases at J, with 19 bases between. Per the germline V gene, CDR1 is MNHEY and CDR2 is SVGAGI. CDR3 region: CASRPPGQRAGELFF. In DNA, the CDR3 is TGTGCCAGCAGACCGCCGGGACAAAGAGCTGGGGAGCTGTTTTTT.

The J gene is TRBJ2-7, the V gene TRBV5-6, with D maybe TRBD2 (5 bases). V lost 0 bases to trimming and J lost 5 bases, with 15 bases between them. The CDR3 runs to 15 residues. Per germline, CDR1 SGHDT and CDR2 YYEEEE. CDR3 in amino acids: CASSLVGVRGNEQYF. As DNA, the CDR3 is TGTGCCAGCAGCTTGGTCGGGGTAAGAGGAAACGAGCAGTACTTC.

V usage is TRBV18 and J usage is TRBJ1-5; the D gene is possibly TRBD1 (6 bases). The CDR3 covers 16 residues. V lost 3 bases and J lost 7, with 19 bases in between. CDR1 KGHSH and CDR2 LQKENI come from the germline V gene. CDR3 region: CASSPPRGGRPQPQHF. CDR3 nucleotide sequence: TGTGCCAGCTCACCTCCCAGGGGAGGGCGGCCCCAGCCCCAGCATTTT. The full variable domain, rest sourced from reference TRBV18 and TRBJ1-5, is NAGVMQNPRHLVRRRGQEARLRCSPMKGHSHVYWYRQLPEEGLKFMVYLQKENIIDESGMPKERFSAEFPKEGPSILRIQQVVRGDSAAYFCASSPPRGGRPQPQHFGDGTRLSIL.

The J gene is TRBJ2-1, the V gene TRBV9; 7 positions agree with TRBD2. Germline CDR1 and CDR2: SGDLS and YYNGEE. The V gene end was trimmed by 2 bases and the J gene end by 3 bases; junction bases not matched to a gene: 14. CDR3 length: 18 amino acids. CDR3 loop: CASSVSGGAGVNYNEQFF. CDR3 coding DNA: TGTGCCAGCAGCGTTTCGGGTGGGGCGGGAGTTAACTACAATGAGCAGTTCTTC.

The rearrangement links TRBV5-1 to TRBJ2-1; 7 bases are shared with TRBD1. Trimming cost V 0 bases and J 4 bases; bases outside gene matches: 1. The CDR3 spans 14 residues. The germline V gene encodes CDR1 SGHRS and CDR2 YFSETQ. In DNA form, the CDR3 reads TGCGCCAGCAGCTTGGACAGGGGATACAATGAGCAGTTCTTC. Encoded protein: CASSLDRGYNEQFF.

The V call is TRBV10-3, the J call TRBJ1-1; 9 bases match TRBD1. CDR1 is ENHRY and CDR2 is SYGVKD in the germline V gene. V dropped 2 bases and J dropped 5; count of bases not matched to a gene: 12. CDR3 size: 17 residues. The CDR3 protein is CAISEAPPGQGNTEAFF. DNA for the CDR3: TGTGCCATCAGTGAGGCTCCTCCGGGACAGGGAAATACTGAAGCTTTCTTT.